The entry below describes one T cell receptor (beta chain). Its recognized antigen is unknown. Base qualities are missing; no much larger clone stands one base away. Libraries were made using the immunoSEQ multiplex PCR assay. A mixture of 60 forward primers for TCR Vbeta segments and 13 reverse primers for TCR Jbeta segments was used in the multiplex PCR. The CDR3 region of rearranged TCR beta genes was amplified from genomic DNA with a multiplex PCR assay. The Illumina HiSeq System was used to sequence the amplified TCR beta libraries as 87-base-pair reads. The study's own analysis went as follows. In a later analysis, 80 million or so unique TCR beta chains were counted across the roughly 610 repertoires, and roughly 9.9 million of these chains were shared by at least two donors. A nearest-neighbor algorithm error-corrected the raw reads and collapsed the reads into unique sequences, merging closely related sequences to remove PCR and sequencing errors. Alignment of CDR3 sequences to IMGT reference sequences was used to assign V, D and J gene segments. For a sequence to be retained, a match of at least six nucleotides to both a V gene segment and a J gene segment was required. A rearrangement counted as productive if the CDR3 had no stop codons and remained in frame with V and J, and every other rearrangement counted as non-productive. Following IMGT convention, CDR3 was defined as the stretch from the second conserved V-encoded cysteine to the conserved J-encoded phenylalanine. The earlier analysis of some 600 of the donors excluded sequences that lacked an unambiguous match to a single V gene segment. An earlier analysis of around 600 of the donors classified V segments as functional when productive rearrangements were above 56.7% and as segregating when the standard deviation between donors was above 5%. To diagnose cytomegalovirus status from the catalog of TCR beta chain sequences, a statistical classification framework was built. In a later analysis, TCR nucleotide sequences were compared against IMGT/GENE-DB human TR gene sequences so that V and J genes could be assigned. A later analysis assigned CDR3 sequences and most-parsimonious VDJ recombination scenarios with the TCRdist pipeline. In a later analysis, each TCR beta chain was defined by its CDR3 amino acid sequence together with its V-gene family, and reads lacking a unique V-gene family were excluded. As a way to deal with suspected cross-contamination and a sequencing artifact, a later analysis dropped approximately 570 nucleotide sequences that were highly shared and had low generation probability. A later analysis calculated a clonal expansion index for each public chain from normalized within-repertoire ranks of inferred template counts. Generation probabilities in a later analysis came from a VDJ recombination model fitted to out-of-frame rearrangements, and those results were checked against IGoR. Hypergeometric tests were used in a later analysis to score TCR-TCR, TCR-HLA and TCR-CMV co-occurrence, with a repertoire-size bias correction applied to the TCR pairs. To estimate false discovery rates, a later analysis permuted the HLA or CMV assignments 20 times. In a later analysis, co-occurring TCRs were grouped using DBSCAN, and TCRdist sequence similarity was added for clustering within HLA-allele-positive subsets. Repertoires with fewer than 30,000 or more than 120,000 public chains, plus five repertoires with anomalous nucleotide sharing, were excluded from co-occurrence clustering. TCRdb provides this immuneACCESS table in a form limited to in-frame rearrangements. Some clones are lacking; in checked studies, under half of them reflect an unresolved V gene, and why the rest are absent is not known. Clone size and the V and J calls come from that table; the DNA yielded D and trimming. For this sample the table gives over 150,000 clones, of which approximately 80% were detected only once. The ten largest clonotypes hold 5.5% to 7.5% of the sample.

The cohort consisted of 600 to 750 healthy bone marrow donors. At the time of sampling, every cohort member was nominally healthy, though immune exposures that went unrecorded were likely present. The donor tested CMV seropositive and was one of the 289 seropositive cohort members. Every donor gave a peripheral blood sample, and the peripheral blood mononuclear cells from that sample were used for TCR beta sequencing. The Qiagen DNeasy Blood Extraction Kit was used to extract genomic DNA from the blood cell samples. V gives up 1 base and J gives up 5 bases, and the segment between their germline ends measures 11 bases. The CDR3 contains 14 residues, cysteine and phenylalanine counted. The only DNA kept is the CDR3, 42 bases in frame from the first base. The germline V gene yields ENHRY for CDR1 and SYGVKD for CDR2. The data were obtained in a study of cytomegalovirus exposure and HLA in healthy donors (TCRdb year 2017). Notes on the research overall: An earlier analysis of fewer than 750 of the donors reported 276 Gb of sequence data and approximately 120 million unique TCR beta sequences obtained from 180 million or so T cells. Across approximately 400 genotyped donors of the cohort, an average of roughly 250,000 unique TCR beta nucleotide sequences per donor were sequenced, and approximately 19% of those sequences were non-productive. The T cell repertoires of several hundred subjects were profiled by immunosequencing and related to cytomegalovirus serostatus. Donor age, sex, ethnicity and CMV serostatus were compiled alongside the repertoire data. The study aimed to test whether signatures of past pathogen exposure could be identified by cataloging public T cell receptors. A later genetic analysis used genome-wide SNP genotypes for about three fifths of the 666 donors, treating that subset as a discovery cohort. The study combined high-throughput TCR immunosequencing, statistical association of individual TCRs with disease status, and machine learning to predict cytomegalovirus infection status. An earlier analysis of 500 to 650 of the donors applied high-throughput TCR beta sequencing to assess whether each TCR beta V gene segment acted as functional or pseudogenic. An early release that covered several hundred HLA-typed donors contained approximately 300 gigabases of sequencing data and 75 million to 100 million unique TCR sequences. The later analysis used no new phenotypic data to find candidate immune exposures, relying instead on TCR beta sequences and their occurrence across donors. Of the roughly 400 genotyped donors, about 80% fell in the genetic ancestry cluster associated with self-reported Caucasian donors. A later analysis re-examined previously published TCR beta repertoires from about 700 donors and added high-resolution HLA genotyping to investigate patterns of TCR occurrence. The number of donors typed differed by locus, with about 629-630 for A, B, C, DRB1 and DQB1, approximately 500 for DQA1, 600 to 610 for DPA1, and over 400 for DPB1. HLA typing included class I and class II loci at four-digit resolution. Every repertoire in the discovery cohort had been generated on one and the same sequencing platform. Four to six DR-DQ haplotypes were handled as single units for association and clustering, since linkage in the cohort was strong. Along with the roughly 710-subject first cohort, a separate validation cohort of 120 different subjects was used.

Study-level results and caveats: Correlated functional status among segregating V segments might be attributable to linkage disequilibrium, but an unknown experimental factor could not be ruled out. Strong co-occurrence of HLA alleles, especially DR and DQ, made assigning TCR associations to individual alleles difficult. According to a later genetic analysis, donors in an Asian-associated ancestry cluster had fewer N-insertions in productive TCRs than the approximately 630-donor mean. Sequencing depth was assumed to be roughly uniform across donors in the presence/absence analyses, though that assumption may not hold. In an earlier analysis of roughly 560 of the donors, most TCR beta V segments were observed in productive rearrangements about 87% or about 30% of the time, broadly matching IMGT annotations. It was suggested by the authors that the approach could potentially be generalized to other disease states and immunological phenotypes. A group of highly shared sequence variants was considered likely to be a technical artifact of the sequencing pipeline. The classifier was reported to diagnose cytomegalovirus status with high specificity and sensitivity in both the original and validation cohorts. This cohort had only TCR beta chains sequenced, and the lack of alpha or paired-chain data limited which features could be detected. In a later analysis, HLA-associated TCR beta chains were found to be more clonally expanded and to have lower generation probabilities than equally common non-associated chains. In the study, around 160 TCR beta chains were listed as associated with cytomegalovirus. A later genetic analysis associated a missense DCLRE1C variant with V-gene and J-gene trimming of TCR beta chains, and an independent cohort replicated the association. Approximately 18 rarely observed V segments, including chromosome 9 orphons, were excluded from the earlier analysis of about 600 of the donors because counts were too low. Because HLA typing was unavailable for some donors at each locus, only the typed subset was used in association tests. Several of the top co-occurrence clusters appeared to be linked to parvovirus B19, influenza, CMV and Epstein-Barr virus, according to a later analysis. Across donors, most TCR sequences were observed very rarely, whereas some public TCRs were present in many individuals. In a later analysis, most CMV-associated TCR beta chains were found to appear HLA-restricted, with HLA associations seemingly driven largely by CMV exposure. A few of the identified cytomegalovirus-associated TCR beta chains were confirmed in vitro to be specific for cytomegalovirus antigens. A later analysis found that TCR association rates varied across HLA loci, with DRB1 alleles showing the most associated TCRs and HLA-C alleles the fewest. A further reported finding was that TCR beta sequences accurately predicted the HLA-A and HLA-B alleles for most subjects in the first cohort. At a false discovery rate of 0.05, a later analysis linked about 17,000 TCR beta sequences to specific HLA alleles. The only immune exposure information available for the cohort was CMV serostatus. Because the 87-base-pair reads could not distinguish some IMGT-functional V segments, including TRBV6-2 and TRBV6-3, those segments were excluded.

The sample comprised PBMCs. The clonotype originates from a man aged 25-40 years in good health and CMV-seropositive. The chain links TRBV10-3 with TRBJ1-1; 6 matching bases give a weak D call of TRBD1. The DNA sequence is given as TGTGCCATCAGTGAGTTGGGGGCTGAGACTGAAGCTTTCTTT. Translated, it gives CAISELGAETEAFF.